The sequence of this T cell receptor (beta chain) was determined in a study of cytomegalovirus exposure and HLA in healthy donors. The germline V gene encodes CDR1 KGHSH and CDR2 LQKENI. The CDR3 consists of 15 residues. Losses at the gene ends were 0 bases for V and 4 bases for J; bases not matched to a gene: 4. The PCR had 60 Vbeta and 13 Jbeta primers. Some clones are missing from TCRdb's copy, which holds only in-frame ones; the method was immunoSEQ multiplex PCR. This sample has roughly 100,000 clones, with 82% found just once. Sequencing was performed on PBMCs. This receptor was taken from a man aged 50 to 59 in good health and CMV-seronegative. The J gene is TRBJ1-1, the V gene TRBV18; TRBD1 matches 8 bases. The chain's CDR3 is CASSPPQTGVTEAFF. DNA of the CDR3: TGTGCCAGCTCACCACCGCAGACAGGGGTCACTGAAGCTTTCTTT. Variable domain in full (rest from reference TRBV18 and TRBJ1-1): NAGVMQNPRHLVRRRGQEARLRCSPMKGHSHVYWYRQLPEEGLKFMVYLQKENIIDESGMPKERFSAEFPKEGPSILRIQQVVRGDSAAYFCASSPPQTGVTEAFFGQGTRLTVV.